Below are 21 T cell receptor beta chains sequenced from a single sample in a study of cytomegalovirus exposure and HLA in healthy donors (dated by TCRdb to 2017 to 2019). The protocol used for the library was the immunoSEQ multiplex PCR assay. For the multiplex PCR, a mixture combining 60 forward primers for TCR Vbeta segments and 13 reverse primers for TCR Jbeta segments was used. Drawn from immuneACCESS, this table holds only the in-frame rearrangements with V and J called that TCRdb kept. Clones are partly lost; checked studies trace under half to an unresolved V gene and leave the rest unexplained. This sample comprises about 140,000 clones, about 66% of them detected only once. The ten biggest clones cover 1.8% of the sample. Source material: PBMCs. The receptors were sampled from a male donor in good health and CMV-seronegative.

This clone was recorded once. The chain uses TRBV11-2 and TRBJ1-4; TRBD1 aligns across 9 bases. CDR1 is SGHAT, CDR2 FQNNGV, per germline. The CDR3 loop spans 15 amino acids. Trimming took 1 base from V and 7 from J; bases not matched to a gene: 4. The CDR3 bases are TGTGCCAGCAGCTTAGTGACAGGGGGTAGTGAAAAACTGTTTTTT. This encodes CASSLVTGGSEKLFF.

J is TRBJ2-3 and V is TRBV7-3; possibly TRBD2 for D (6 bases). Germline V gives CDR1 SGHTA, CDR2 FQGTGA. This CDR3 has 17 amino acids. V lost 6 bases and J 6 bases, leaving 25 bases between the germline ends. CDR3 amino acids: CASSRRGASHMGDTQYF. CDR3 bases: TGTGCCAGCAGTCGCCGCGGGGCTAGCCACATGGGGGATACGCAGTATTTT.

The V call is TRBV7-9, the J call TRBJ2-3; TRBD2 might be the D (5 bases). The CDR3 has 15 residues. The V gene's germline CDR1 is SEHNR and CDR2 FQNEAQ (reference sequence). The germline V and J ends were trimmed by 4 bases and 2 bases, with 13 bases remaining between them. The CDR3 reads CASSSDWRDTDTQYF. CDR3 nucleotide sequence: TGTGCCAGCAGCTCGGACTGGCGCGACACAGATACGCAGTATTTT. Combining the CDR3 with reference TRBV7-9 and TRBJ2-3 gives the whole variable domain DTGVSQNPRHKITKRGQNVTFRCDPISEHNRLYWYRQTLGQGPEFLTYFQNEAQLEKSRLLSDRFSAERPKGSFSTLEIQRTEQGDSAMYLCASSSDWRDTDTQYFGPGTRLTVL.

J is TRBJ2-6 and V is TRBV5-1; TRBD2 matches 8 bases. Trimming took 4 bases from V and 0 from J; bases not matched to a gene: 12. The CDR3 has 19 amino acids. Per germline, CDR1 SGHRS and CDR2 YFSETQ. This CDR3 is CASSDGRGTLSSGANVLTF. DNA of the CDR3: TGCGCCAGCAGCGACGGGAGGGGGACACTTAGCTCTGGGGCCAACGTCCTGACTTTC.

CDR3 coding DNA: TGTGCCAGTCGCCGGGACACACTCACCTACGAGCAGTACTTC. This translates into CASRRDTLTYEQYF. The V gene is TRBV6-6, the J gene TRBJ2-7; D might be TRBD1 (6 bases). V lost 9 bases and J 2 bases, leaving 17 bases between the germline ends. The germline gives CDR1 MNHNY, CDR2 SVGAGI (reference sequence). This CDR3 is built from 14 residues.

This CDR3 reads CASSYSARGYNSPLHF. Written as DNA, the CDR3 is TGTGCCAGCAGTTACTCGGCCAGGGGCTATAATTCACCCCTCCACTTT. V is TRBV6-5 and J is TRBJ1-6; D is perhaps TRBD1 (6 bases). V lost 0 bases to trimming and J lost 3 bases, with 9 bases between them. The CDR3 spans 16 residues. Germline CDR1 and CDR2: MNHEY and SVGAGI.

This chain links TRBV7-9 with TRBJ1-2, with 7 bases lining up with TRBD1. The germline V gene has CDR1 SEHNR and CDR2 FQNEAQ (reference sequence). CDR3 length: 15 residues. The J segment lost 2 bases and the V segment lost 1 base, leaving 4 bases of the junction unmatched. The CDR3 loop reads CASSLGGGRNYGYTF. The CDR3 region has the DNA TGTGCCAGCAGCTTAGGAGGGGGCAGGAACTATGGCTACACCTTC.

J is TRBJ2-5 and V is TRBV5-1, with TRBD1 as a possible D gene (6 bases). V lost 0 bases and J lost 4, with 13 bases in between. The CDR3 totals 15 residues. The germline V gene has CDR1 SGHRS and CDR2 YFSETQ. CDR3 sequence reads: CASSLATGAGETQYF. CDR3 DNA sequence: TGCGCCAGCAGCTTGGCGACAGGCGCCGGAGAGACCCAGTACTTC.

This clone was seen only once. The CDR3 region is CASSQGANREAFF. In DNA form, the CDR3 reads TGTGCCTCAAGCCAGGGGGCTAATCGTGAAGCTTTCTTT. The J gene is TRBJ1-1, the V gene TRBV6-5; the match to TRBD1 covers 8 bases. V was clipped by 11 bases and J by 7 bases; unmatched bases: 12. Germline loops: CDR1 MNHEY, CDR2 SVGAGI. This CDR3 has 13 residues.

This clone is a singleton in its sample. The V and J genes are TRBV6-5 and TRBJ2-3, with TRBD2 identical over 7 bases. There are 14 residues in the CDR3. V shed 2 bases and J 4 bases; nucleotides not matched to a gene: 3. Germline assignment: CDR1 MNHEY and CDR2 SVGAGI. The DNA for the CDR3 is TGTGCCAGCAGTTACCAGGGAGGGGCAGATACGCAGTATTTT. This encodes CASSYQGGADTQYF.

V gene TRBV6-5 combines with J gene TRBJ1-1; no firm D call. The CDR3 runs 15 residues. The germline CDR1 and CDR2 sequences are MNHEY and SVGAGI. The germline V and J ends were trimmed by 7 bases and 3 bases, with 18 bases remaining between them. The CDR3 DNA reads as TGTGCCAGCAATTGGAGGCTTACTGGGGACACTGAAGCTTTCTTT. This gives the protein CASNWRLTGDTEAFF.

The chain couples TRBV2 to TRBJ2-1, with 14 positions matching TRBD2. The CDR3 totals 15 residues. Germline lookup yields CDR1 SNHLY and CDR2 FYNNEI. Losses at the gene ends were 4 bases for V and 8 bases for J; bases not matched to a gene: 4. CDR3 nucleotide sequence: TGTGCCAGCAGTGTCGGACTAGCGGGGGGCGATGAGCAGTTCTTC. It encodes CASSVGLAGGDEQFF. The full variable domain, with the rest looked up from reference TRBV2 and TRBJ2-1, is EPEVTQTPSHQVTQMGQEVILRCVPISNHLYFYWYRQILGQKVEFLVSFYNNEISEKSEIFDDQFSVERPDGSNFTLKIRSTKLEDSAMYFCASSVGLAGGDEQFFGPGTRLTVL.

This clone appeared a few times. This rearrangement joins TRBV18 to TRBJ1-1, with D possibly matching TRBD1 (6 bases). Deletions cut 6 bases from V and 2 bases from J, with 13 bases between. This CDR3 has 14 amino acids. Germline assignment: CDR1 KGHSH and CDR2 LQKENI. The DNA of the CDR3 is TGTGCCAGCTCGGGGGCGACAGGTAACACTGAAGCTTTCTTT. Protein: CASSGATGNTEAFF.

This chain links TRBV7-9 with TRBJ1-3; 8 bases are a match to TRBD1. This CDR3 is built from 16 residues. V lost 1 base and J lost 3; bases outside the gene matches: 5. CDR1 and CDR2 from the germline V gene are SEHNR and FQNEAQ (reference sequence). CDR3 nucleotide sequence: TGTGCCAGCAGCTTAGGTGCACAGGGGGTTGGAAACACCATATATTTT. Its protein is CASSLGAQGVGNTIYF.

This clone was counted between two and nine times. V usage is TRBV25-1 and J usage is TRBJ1-1, with D tentatively TRBD1 (5 bases). Germline CDR1 and CDR2: MGHDK and SYGVNS. The CDR3 has 14 amino acids. V lost 4 bases to trimming and J lost 4 bases, with 13 bases between them. The CDR3 is CASSARAWGTEAFF. Here the CDR3 DNA reads TGTGCCAGCAGTGCCAGGGCCTGGGGCACTGAAGCTTTCTTT. Based on the CDR3 plus reference TRBV25-1 and TRBJ1-1, the full variable domain is EADIYQTPRYLVIGTGKKITLECSQTMGHDKMYWYQQDPGMELHLIHYSYGVNSTEKGDLSSESTVSRIRTEHFPLTLESARPSHTSQYLCASSARAWGTEAFFGQGTRLTVV.

This chain connects TRBV9 to TRBJ2-7, with a tentative D call TRBD1 (5 bases). The ends were cut back, 3 bases at V and 5 bases at J, with 12 bases in the middle. The CDR3 sequence is 13 residues long. The germline V gene has CDR1 SGDLS and CDR2 YYNGEE. CDR3 region: CASSEGPPHEQYF. CDR3 DNA: TGTGCCAGCAGCGAGGGGCCACCCCACGAGCAGTACTTC.

This clone was seen a few times. The rearrangement joins TRBV27 to TRBJ2-1; D remains ambiguous. V was pared by 7 bases and J by 9 bases, with 16 bases between. This CDR3 has 13 amino acids. In germline, CDR1 is MNHEY, CDR2 SMNVEV (reference sequence). CDR3: CASTARGPGEQFF. DNA for the CDR3: TGTGCCAGCACCGCTCGTGGCCCTGGTGAGCAGTTCTTC.

The chain joins TRBV7-6 to TRBJ1-2; D may be TRBD1 (6 bases). The CDR3 has 14 amino acids. Germline lookup yields CDR1 SGHVS and CDR2 FNYEAQ. The V and J ends lost 0 bases and 8 bases respectively, with 13 bases between them. CDR3 nucleotide sequence: TGTGCCAGCAGCTTAGCTCGTGGGGGCGGCGGCTACACCTTC. Translated, it gives CASSLARGGGGYTF.

The sample holds a few counts of this clone. This chain links TRBV7-3 with TRBJ1-6, with D tentatively TRBD1 (5 bases). The germline V gene encodes CDR1 SGHTA and CDR2 FQGTGA. V gave up 2 bases and J gave up 1 base, with 6 bases separating them. This CDR3 region has 15 residues. CDR3 region: CASSLRGSYNSPLHF. CDR3 in DNA: TGTGCCAGCAGCTTACGGGGGTCCTATAATTCACCCCTCCACTTT. Full variable domain (remainder filled in from reference TRBV7-3 and TRBJ1-6): GAGVSQTPSNKVTEKGKYVELRCDPISGHTALYWYRQSLGQGPEFLIYFQGTGAADDSGLPNDRFFAVRPEGSVSTLKIQRTERGDSAVYLCASSLRGSYNSPLHFGNGTRLTVT.

The V gene is TRBV5-6, the J gene TRBJ1-6, with 10 bases that match TRBD1. V lost 4 bases to trimming and J lost 7 bases; unmatched junction nucleotides: 5. Germline assignment: CDR1 SGHDT and CDR2 YYEEEE. This CDR3 comprises 15 residues. The CDR3 spells CASSLAGQGNSPLHF. The CDR3 nucleotides read TGTGCCAGCAGCCTAGCGGGACAGGGGAATTCACCCCTCCACTTT.

The chain has TRBV5-1 and TRBJ2-3; no reliable D call. Trimming took off 4 bases at V and 1 base at J, with 10 bases between the two ends. The CDR3 consists of 14 residues. CDR1 and CDR2 from the germline V gene are SGHRS and YFSETQ. The CDR3 region has the DNA TGCGCCAGCAGCATCATGGCGGGCACAGATACGCAGTATTTT. Protein product: CASSIMAGTDTQYF.